This TCR beta chain was documented in a study of cytomegalovirus exposure and HLA in healthy donors. The PCR was carried out with 60 Vbeta primers and 13 Jbeta primers. TCRdb's copy holds only in-frame clones and misses some; the assay was immunoSEQ multiplex PCR. The sample's table shows more than 140,000 clones. In germline, CDR1 is MNHEY, CDR2 SVGAGI. After removal of 2 bases from V and 8 bases from J, the junction contained 5 bases not matched to a gene. There are 14 residues in the CDR3. The sequenced sample consisted of PBMCs. The chain combines TRBV6-5 with TRBJ2-1, with 8 bases aligning to TRBD2. The source is a woman between 18 and 29 years old in good health and CMV-seronegative. CDR3 amino acids: CASSYASGSYEQFF. CDR3 DNA: TGTGCCAGCAGTTACGCGAGCGGGAGCTATGAGCAGTTCTTC.